The clone carrying this T cell receptor beta chain was seen more than once but under ten times. CDR3 size: 11 residues. Germline lookup yields CDR1 MDHEN and CDR2 SYDVKM. The V gene end was trimmed by 8 bases and the J gene end by 5 bases; junction bases not matched to a gene: 2. The sample is drawn from a study of cytomegalovirus exposure and HLA in healthy donors. Vbeta (60) and Jbeta (13) primers were used in the PCR. Profiling relied on immunoSEQ multiplex PCR, and the TCRdb table lists in-frame clones only, not all of them. The sample includes about 120,000 clones, about 80% of them seen just once.

Sequencing was performed on PBMCs. The receptor was isolated from a woman in her 40s in good health and CMV-seropositive. The chain is built from TRBV28 and TRBJ1-2, with 7 bases identical to TRBD1. This chain's CDR3 is CASGQDYGYTF. CDR3 coding DNA: TGTGCCAGCGGACAGGATTATGGCTACACCTTC.